The following is a TCR beta chain sequence with its context. The sample belongs to a study of blood T cell repertoires in COVID-19. Study-level information: The United States, Italy and Spain supplied acute and convalescent COVID-19 samples. From T cells, B-cell-depleted T cells, or PBMCs came the material, which was cDNA or gDNA.

As handled by the study authors: Researchers report that nucleated cell counts were estimated from reference gene primer amplification. Sequencing was performed with immunoSEQ multiplex PCR; in TCRdb, only in-frame clones are kept and a portion is missing. For V, J and clone size, that table is used; D and trimming come from the DNA. The sample consists of tens of thousands of clones, 80% to 90% of them appearing once. Sequenced input: peripheral blood. This clonotype was sampled from a man aged 70-80 years with active or convalescent COVID-19.

CDR3 in amino acids: CASSKTQITGELFF. CDR3 in DNA: TGTGCCAGCAGCAAAACACAGATTACCGGGGAGCTGTTTTTT. The rearrangement joins TRBV28 to TRBJ2-2, with no clear D. V dropped 6 bases and J dropped 5 bases, with 13 bases sitting between them. The CDR3 length is 14 residues. CDR1 is MDHEN, CDR2 SYDVKM, per germline.